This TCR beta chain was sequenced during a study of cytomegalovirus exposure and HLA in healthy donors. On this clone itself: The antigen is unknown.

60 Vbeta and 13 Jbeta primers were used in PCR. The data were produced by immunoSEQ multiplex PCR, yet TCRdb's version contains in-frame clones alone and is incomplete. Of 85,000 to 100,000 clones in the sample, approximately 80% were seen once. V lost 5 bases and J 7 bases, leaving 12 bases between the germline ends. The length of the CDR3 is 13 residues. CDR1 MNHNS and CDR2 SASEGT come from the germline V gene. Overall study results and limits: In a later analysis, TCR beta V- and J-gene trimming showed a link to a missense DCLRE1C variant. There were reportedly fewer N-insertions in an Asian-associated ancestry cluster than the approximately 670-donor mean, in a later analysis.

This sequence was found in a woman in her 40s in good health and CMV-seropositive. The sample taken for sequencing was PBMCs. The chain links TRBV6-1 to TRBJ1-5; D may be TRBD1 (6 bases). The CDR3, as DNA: TGTGCCAGCAGTCAAACAGGGTTCCAGCCCCAGCATTTT. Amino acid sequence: CASSQTGFQPQHF.